The 22 T cell receptor beta chains below all came from one sample that was sequenced in a study of graft-versus-host responses after intestinal transplantation (dated by TCRdb to the early 2020s). The library was prepared using the immunoSEQ multiplex PCR assay. The immuneACCESS repertoire file appears here via TCRdb, limited to in-frame rearrangements. These files lack a portion of the clones; in checked studies, under half of the deficit traces to unresolved V genes, and the cause of the others is not known. This sample has 84,000 or so clones in its table, and 80% to 95% of those were observed once. About 0.28% of the sample belongs to the ten largest clones. The time point label corresponds to: cells obtained before transplantation from donor or recipient. These receptors have no identified antigens. Sequenced material: unstimulated CD4+ T cells sorted from spleen or lymph node cells, taken before intestinal transplant. The receptors shown here come from a human donor who received an intestinal transplant.

This clone has a single count. The V call is TRBV29-1, the J call TRBJ2-7; D not certain. This CDR3 has 11 amino acids. With 4 bases removed from V and 11 bases from J, the gap between germline ends came to 15 bases. The germline V gene has CDR1 SQVTM and CDR2 ANQGSEA. In DNA, the CDR3 is TGCAGCGTTGGATCGGAAGTGGTGGAGTACTTC. Protein: CSVGSEVVEYF.

V gene TRBV7-8 combines with J gene TRBJ2-5, with 12 bases matching TRBD2. The germline V gene has CDR1 SGHVS and CDR2 FQNEAQ. J lost 5 bases, V lost 3 bases, and 10 bases had no gene match. This CDR3 region has 17 residues. CDR3 nucleotide sequence: TGTGCCAGCAGCTTCCCATCTAGCGGGAGGGCCACGGAGACCCAGTACTTC. Its protein product is CASSFPSSGRATETQYF.

V and J are TRBV18 and TRBJ1-2, with D hard to call. The germline V gene encodes CDR1 KGHSH and CDR2 LQKENI. V lost 4 bases to trimming and J lost 4 bases, with 13 bases between them. This CDR3 region has 14 residues. The CDR3 bases are TGTGCCAGCTCACAACGGACGGACCCCTATGGCTACACCTTC. Translation: CASSQRTDPYGYTF.

In nucleotides, the CDR3 is TGTGCCAGCAGCCCCCAATGGGGCCTGACACAAAATGAGCAGTTCTTC. Amino acids: CASSPQWGLTQNEQFF. This chain connects TRBV11-3 to TRBJ2-1; D may be TRBD1 (5 bases). V gave up 5 bases and J gave up 7 bases, with 21 bases separating them. CDR3 length: 16 residues. The V gene's germline CDR1 is SGHNT and CDR2 YENEEA.

This chain uses TRBV6-6 with TRBJ2-2; no clear D gene. Trimming stripped 5 bases from V and 7 bases from J, with 8 bases between. The CDR3 sequence is 12 residues long. Germline V gene lookup returns CDR1 MNHNY and CDR2 SVGAGI (reference sequence). The CDR3 region is CASSGWGGELFF. The CDR3 coding sequence is TGTGCCAGCAGTGGGTGGGGCGGGGAGCTGTTTTTT.

The chain is built from TRBV19 and TRBJ2-5; 8 bases match TRBD2. Unmatched junction bases numbered 9, after V lost 5 bases and J lost 4 bases. Germline V gives CDR1 LNHDA, CDR2 SQIVND (reference sequence). This CDR3 is built from 15 residues. CDR3 residues: CASSPPGLVGETQYF. For the CDR3, the DNA is TGTGCCAGTAGTCCACCGGGACTAGTAGGAGAGACCCAGTACTTC.

The chain links TRBV19 to TRBJ2-1, with no clear D. Germline-derived CDR1 and CDR2 are LNHDA and SQIVND (reference sequence). The CDR3 extends over 16 amino acids. V was cut by 1 base and J by 1 base, with 11 bases left in between. CDR3 sequence: CASSIAQGRSYNEQFF. DNA of the CDR3: TGTGCCAGTAGTATAGCCCAAGGACGGTCCTACAATGAGCAGTTCTTC.

This sequence joins TRBV2 and TRBJ1-6; unclear D gene. Trimming took off 7 bases at V and 10 bases at J, with 20 bases between the two ends. Germline assignment: CDR1 SNHLY and CDR2 FYNNEI. CDR3 length equals 15 residues. The CDR3 DNA is TGTGCCAGCAAAATCGGGCAGACCCACCCATCACCCCTCCACTTT. Translated: CASKIGQTHPSPLHF.

The V call is TRBV4-2, the J call TRBJ2-7; tentative D call: TRBD1 (6 bases). CDR3 size: 17 residues. V lost 2 bases, J lost 2 bases, and 19 bases lay in between. Germline V gives CDR1 LGHNA, CDR2 YNFKEQ. The CDR3 region is CASSQLGQSLEAYEQYF. Written as DNA, the CDR3 is TGTGCCAGCAGCCAACTCGGACAGTCCCTGGAGGCCTACGAGCAGTACTTC.

This chain joins TRBV27 and TRBJ2-3; the D is unclear. Trimming cost V 0 bases and J 6 bases, with 13 bases left between them. CDR1 and CDR2 from the germline V gene are MNHEY and SMNVEV (reference sequence). The CDR3 is 15 amino acids. DNA for the CDR3: TGTGCCAGCAGTTTATCTCATGGCAGGTCGGATACGCAGTATTTT. Translation: CASSLSHGRSDTQYF.

V is TRBV10-3 and J is TRBJ2-7; D is possibly TRBD1 (6 bases). Germline V gives CDR1 ENHRY, CDR2 SYGVKD. Trimming removed 3 bases from V and 4 bases from J, with 10 bases in between. CDR3 length: 13 residues. The CDR3 DNA sequence: TGTGCCATCAGTGATCGACAGGTATACGAGCAGTACTTC. As protein: CAISDRQVYEQYF.

This clone was seen a few times. The chain is built from TRBV5-1 and TRBJ2-5; 8 bases fit TRBD2. The CDR3 length is 14 residues. The V gene end was trimmed by 3 bases and the J gene end by 7 bases; junction bases not matched to a gene: 8. Germline V gives CDR1 SGHRS, CDR2 YFSETQ. The CDR3 spells CASSYRTAGGTQYF. Here the CDR3 DNA reads TGCGCCAGCAGCTATCGGACCGCGGGAGGGACCCAGTACTTC.

The chain joins TRBV4-1 to TRBJ1-1; no clear D gene. Germline V gene sequence: CDR1 MGHRA, CDR2 YSYEKL. Trimming removed 5 bases at V and 3 bases at J, with 10 bases between. CDR3 size: 13 residues. In nucleotides, the CDR3 is TGCGCCAGCAGCTTGAGGTGGGACACTGAAGCTTTCTTT. Amino acids: CASSLRWDTEAFF.

For this clone: The same CDR3 also results from other DNA sequences found in this sample. J is TRBJ2-1 and V is TRBV5-1, with 7 bases fitting TRBD1. Germline-derived CDR1 and CDR2 are SGHRS and YFSETQ. The CDR3 extends over 14 amino acids. J lost 9 bases, V lost 6 bases, and 12 bases had no gene match. For the CDR3, the DNA is TGCGCCAGCAACCTCCACAGGGGTTTAGGTGAGCAGTTCTTC. The encoded protein is CASNLHRGLGEQFF.

This chain joins TRBV5-1 and TRBJ1-2; TRBD1 matches 11 bases. After removal of 0 bases from V and 4 bases from J, the junction contained 8 bases not matched to a gene. CDR3 length equals 17 residues. The V gene's germline CDR1 is SGHRS and CDR2 YFSETQ. CDR3 DNA sequence: TGCGCCAGCAGCTTGGGGACAGGGGGCACAGGTGGCTATGGCTACACCTTC. This encodes CASSLGTGGTGGYGYTF.

This chain connects TRBV11-2 to TRBJ2-5, with 7 bases that match TRBD1. The V gene's germline CDR1 is SGHAT and CDR2 FQNNGV. CDR3 length: 15 residues. After removal of 0 bases from V and 2 bases from J, the junction contained 3 bases not matched to a gene. DNA for the CDR3: TGTGCCAGCAGCTTAGACGGGACAGCTCAAGAGACCCAGTACTTC. Its protein is CASSLDGTAQETQYF.

This sequence joins TRBV2 and TRBJ2-5; 12 nucleotides align to TRBD2. Germline V lookup: CDR1 SNHLY, CDR2 FYNNEI. The CDR3 is 17 residues long. The ends lost 5 bases at V and 1 base at J; junction bases unmatched: 8. The DNA of the CDR3 is TGTGCCAGCAGTCACCAACGACTAGCGGGAGCCCAAGAGACCCAGTACTTC. Protein: CASSHQRLAGAQETQYF.

CDR3 DNA: TGTGCCAGCAGCACCTCTAGGGGGACAGCGAAGACCCAGTACTTC. Its translation: CASSTSRGTAKTQYF. The rearrangement uses TRBV21-1 and TRBJ2-5; the D call TRBD1 from the table was never checked on the DNA. TRBV21-1 is designated a pseudogene. This CDR3 comprises 15 residues.

The chain carries TRBV18 and TRBJ1-4; no reliable D call. The CDR3 is 13 residues long. Germline assignment: CDR1 KGHSH and CDR2 LQKENI. V gave up 1 base and J gave up 8 bases, with 8 bases separating them. The CDR3 loop reads CASSPRLDEKLFF. The DNA for the CDR3 is TGTGCCAGCTCACCACGTCTGGACGAAAAACTGTTTTTT. Full variable domain (remainder filled in from reference TRBV18 and TRBJ1-4): NAGVMQNPRHLVRRRGQEARLRCSPMKGHSHVYWYRQLPEEGLKFMVYLQKENIIDESGMPKERFSAEFPKEGPSILRIQQVVRGDSAAYFCASSPRLDEKLFFGSGTQLSVL.

The rearrangement uses TRBV6-9 and TRBJ2-7, with D hard to call. Looked up from germline, CDR1 is MNHGY and CDR2 is SVAAGI. V was trimmed by 8 bases and J by 2 bases, leaving 13 bases between them. The CDR3 consists of 13 residues. DNA for the CDR3: TGTGCCAGCGGGCAGCGCTCCCCCTACGAGCAGTACTTC. It encodes CASGQRSPYEQYF.

This clone has just a few counts. This rearrangement joins TRBV7-9 to TRBJ2-5; D may be TRBD2 (6 bases). V was pared by 0 bases and J by 6 bases, with 14 bases between. There are 15 residues in the CDR3. The germline V gene has CDR1 SEHNR and CDR2 FQNEAQ (reference sequence). The CDR3 is CASSLAQTSGKTQYF. As DNA, the CDR3 is TGTGCCAGCAGCTTAGCGCAGACTAGTGGGAAGACCCAGTACTTC. The full variable domain, in which reference TRBV7-9 and TRBJ2-5 provide the parts outside the CDR3, is DTGVSQNPRHKITKRGQNVTFRCDPISEHNRLYWYRQTLGQGPEFLTYFQNEAQLEKSRLLSDRFSAERPKGSFSTLEIQRTEQGDSAMYLCASSLAQTSGKTQYFGPGTRLLVL.

This clone was observed a single time. CDR3: CASSPSQNTEAFF. CDR3 DNA: TGTGCCAGCTCACCCTCTCAGAACACTGAAGCTTTCTTT. The rearrangement links TRBV18 to TRBJ1-1; D not resolved. V dropped 3 bases and J dropped 1 base, with 6 bases sitting between them. Germline V gives CDR1 KGHSH, CDR2 LQKENI. The CDR3 extends over 13 amino acids.